The entry below gives a single T cell receptor beta chain sequence along with its context. Its antigen is as yet unknown. Looked up from germline, CDR1 is SGHDN and CDR2 is FVKESK. The V end was cut by 2 bases, the J end by 5 bases, with 12 bases between. The CDR3 loop spans 15 amino acids. The data derive from a study of beta chain features in type 1 diabetes. Study-wide results and caveats: Any HLA type influence on TCRB rearrangement was left unresolved here. Patients with Type 1 diabetes showed moderately but significantly shorter TCRB CDR3s in all four CD4+ subsets. Type 1 diabetes patients had fewer VDJ junction insertions and more deletions.

On average, the one heparinised blood draw given by each donor was about 100 mL. By way of CD45RO/CCR7/CD25/CD127/CD95/CD27, the CD4+ regulatory, stem cell-like memory, central memory and naive cells were sorted. TCRB transcripts that were expressed got sequenced, as all of the isolated RNA had been reverse transcribed. The data were produced by immunoSEQ multiplex PCR, yet TCRdb's version contains in-frame clones alone and is incomplete. The sample includes hundreds of thousands of clones, 13% seen only once; the top ten take around 0.022%. The TCR originated in a young man with type 1 diabetes. Sequencing was performed on naive CD4+ T cells from blood. The V and J genes are TRBV14 and TRBJ1-4, with D possibly matching TRBD1 (6 bases). The CDR3 coding sequence is TGTGCCAGCAGCCAAATCGAGGGGGTGAATGAAAAACTGTTTTTT. It encodes CASSQIEGVNEKLFF.